These 27 T cell receptor beta chains share one sample of origin, sequenced in a study. TCRdb re-analysed the 5' RACE reads in MiXCR, keeping a single row per CDR3 protein. The sample yields some 60,000 distinct CDR3 sequences, approximately 31% seen once. Sequenced input: tumor-infiltrating naive CD4+ T cells sorted from the breast tumor. The subset here: naive CD4+ T cells, CD4+CD45RA+CD25-. Source of these receptors: a female donor with breast cancer.

Ten or more counts support this clonotype. The V call is TRBV5-1, the J call TRBJ2-3, with D perhaps matching TRBD1 (5 bases). CDR3 length: 13 amino acids. Germline V lookup: CDR1 SGHRS, CDR2 YFSETQ. Deletions cut 1 base from V and 4 bases from J, with 7 bases between. Here the CDR3 DNA reads TGCGCCAGCAGCTTGATGGGGCCAGATACGCAGTATTTT. Translated, it gives CASSLMGPDTQYF.

This clonotype was seen more than once but under ten times. V and J are TRBV24-1 and TRBJ2-2; perhaps TRBD2 as D (6 bases). This CDR3 comprises 14 residues. The ends were cut back, 7 bases at V and 1 base at J, with 9 bases in the middle. In germline, CDR1 is KGHDR, CDR2 SFDVKD. This chain's CDR3 is CATRGLQNTGELFF. CDR3 DNA: TGTGCCACCAGGGGACTCCAGAACACCGGGGAGCTGTTTTTT.

The V and J genes are TRBV12-3 or TRBV12-4 and TRBJ1-2; D perhaps matches TRBD1 (6 bases). There are 13 residues in the CDR3. V dropped 5 bases and J dropped 8 bases, with 15 bases sitting between them. CDR3 loop: CASSRDILGGYTF. The CDR3 bases are TGTGCCAGCAGTAGGGACATTCTTGGGGGCTACACCTTC.

In this sample, this clonotype turned up a few times. The V and J genes are TRBV6-1 and TRBJ1-5; 7 bases map to TRBD1. V lost 3 bases to trimming and J lost 6 bases; unmatched junction nucleotides: 8. The germline gives CDR1 MNHNS, CDR2 SASEGT. This CDR3 region has 15 residues. The CDR3 nucleotides are TGTGCCAGCAGTGAGGTTACAAGGGGGCTTCAGCCCCAGCATTTT. It encodes CASSEVTRGLQPQHF.

The rearrangement joins TRBV29-1 to TRBJ2-1; 9 bases fit TRBD2. The J segment lost 8 bases and the V segment lost 7 bases, leaving 12 bases of the junction unmatched. The CDR3 covers 14 residues. Germline V lookup: CDR1 SQVTM, CDR2 ANQGSEA. CDR3 protein: CSGDSGSLQDEQFF. The DNA for the CDR3 is TGCAGCGGTGATAGCGGGAGTCTTCAGGATGAGCAGTTCTTC.

V usage is TRBV14 and J usage is TRBJ1-1; the D is unclear. V lost 2 bases and J 1 base, leaving 5 bases between the germline ends. The CDR3 contains 13 residues. In germline, CDR1 is SGHDN, CDR2 FVKESK. In DNA form, the CDR3 reads TGTGCCAGCAGCCAACAGAGGAACACTGAAGCTTTCTTT. Amino acids: CASSQQRNTEAFF.

This clonotype was recorded a few times. The chain recombines TRBV6-2 or TRBV6-3 with TRBJ2-7, with D perhaps matching TRBD1 (5 bases). Trimming stripped 7 bases from V and 0 bases from J, with 10 bases between. CDR3 length equals 13 residues. Germline values: CDR1 MNHEY, CDR2 SVGEGT. The CDR3 sequence: CASTQGDSYEQYF. DNA for the CDR3: TGTGCCAGCACCCAAGGGGACTCCTACGAGCAGTACTTC.

This chain uses TRBV4-1 with TRBJ1-2, with 9 positions matching TRBD1. This CDR3 has 16 residues. V lost 4 bases, J lost 3 bases, and 9 bases stayed unmatched. Germline V gives CDR1 MGHRA, CDR2 YSYEKL. The CDR3 region has the DNA TGCGCCAGCAGCCGAAACAGGGGGCTCGTTGACTATGGCTACACCTTC. Its protein product is CASSRNRGLVDYGYTF.

The chain is built from TRBV5-1 and TRBJ1-2; 7 bases match TRBD1. The CDR3 sequence is 14 residues long. The J segment lost 2 bases and the V segment lost 4 bases, leaving 5 bases of the junction unmatched. Germline lookup yields CDR1 SGHRS and CDR2 YFSETQ. As DNA, the CDR3 is TGCGCCAGCAGCGTGGGACAGCAGAACTATGGCTACACCTTC. The encoded protein is CASSVGQQNYGYTF. The full variable domain, completed using reference TRBV5-1 and TRBJ1-2, is KAGVTQTPRYLIKTRGQQVTLSCSPISGHRSVSWYQQTPGQGLQFLFEYFSETQRNKGNFPGRFSGRQFSNSRSEMNVSTLELGDSALYLCASSVGQQNYGYTFGSGTRLTVV.

The rearrangement uses TRBV7-2 and TRBJ2-3, with 8 positions matching TRBD2. V lost 2 bases, J lost 0 bases, and 7 bases stayed unmatched. The CDR3 length is 17 residues. Per the germline V gene, CDR1 is SGHTA and CDR2 is FQGNSA. CDR3 coding DNA: TGTGCCAGCAGCTTATTCGATAGCGGGGTCAGCACAGATACGCAGTATTTT. Translating gives CASSLFDSGVSTDTQYF.

This clonotype was detected only a few times. V is TRBV27 and J is TRBJ2-3; TRBD1 is a possible D gene (6 bases). Trimming took 3 bases from V and 3 from J, leaving 19 bases between them. The germline gives CDR1 MNHEY, CDR2 SMNVEV (reference sequence). This CDR3 is 17 amino acids long. This CDR3 is CASSFYRGGLGTDTQYF. CDR3 nucleotide sequence: TGTGCCAGCAGTTTTTACAGAGGGGGTTTGGGGACAGATACGCAGTATTTT.

This chain joins TRBV7-2 and TRBJ2-1; 7 nucleotides align to TRBD1. Germline-derived CDR1 and CDR2 are SGHTA and FQGNSA. V dropped 2 bases and J dropped 7; count of bases not matched to a gene: 8. The CDR3 is 15 residues long. CDR3: CASSLYRGLGNEQFF. DNA for the CDR3: TGTGCCAGCAGCTTATACAGGGGCTTAGGGAATGAGCAGTTCTTC.

The V call is TRBV7-2, the J call TRBJ2-7, with TRBD1 matching over 7 bases. V shed 5 bases, J shed 1 base, and the junction held 5 bases outside the gene matches. Germline CDR1 is SGHTA and CDR2 is FQGNSA. This CDR3 is 14 amino acids long. The CDR3 DNA follows: TGTGCCAGCAGCCTGGGGACAGTATCCTACGAGCAGTACTTC. Translation: CASSLGTVSYEQYF.

This clonotype was seen at least ten times. The gene calls are TRBV20-1 and TRBJ2-4; 9 bases align to TRBD1. Germline trimming cut 4 bases from V and 0 bases from J; bases unmatched to any gene: 7. The CDR3 is made up of 16 amino acids. The V gene's germline CDR1 is DFQATT and CDR2 SNEGSKA (reference sequence). In DNA, the CDR3 is TGCAGTGCTACTAAGGACAGGGGACTAGCCAAAAACATTCAGTACTTC. Protein: CSATKDRGLAKNIQYF.

The chain joins TRBV20-1 to TRBJ1-6; the D is unclear. The V gene's germline CDR1 is DFQATT and CDR2 SNEGSKA (reference sequence). The CDR3 covers 13 residues. V lost 3 bases to trimming and J lost 8 bases, with 11 bases between them. The CDR3 loop is CSARGERDSPLHF. The CDR3 nucleotides are TGCAGTGCTAGGGGTGAACGTGATTCACCCCTCCACTTT.

This clonotype was found many times. This sequence joins TRBV24-1 and TRBJ2-3, with TRBD2 matching 13 bases. The CDR3 length is 16 residues. The germline V gene has CDR1 KGHDR and CDR2 SFDVKD. V shed 0 bases, J shed 4 bases, and the junction held 0 bases outside the gene matches. CDR3 nucleotides: TGTGCCACCAGTGATTTGGGACTAGCGGGAGCAGATACGCAGTATTTT. Its protein is CATSDLGLAGADTQYF.

This clonotype was observed a few times. The chain has TRBV7-9 and TRBJ1-2; no firm D call. Germline V gene lookup returns CDR1 SEHNR and CDR2 FQNEAQ (reference sequence). The V end lost 5 bases, the J end lost 7 bases, and 11 bases lay between the germline ends. The CDR3 consists of 12 residues. This CDR3 reads CASSPPLGGYTF. CDR3 coding DNA: TGTGCCAGCAGCCCACCCTTGGGTGGCTACACCTTC.

This clonotype was observed a few times. This chain joins TRBV5-5 and TRBJ1-6; TRBD1 matches at 9 bases. V lost 1 base and J lost 9; bases outside the gene matches: 5. The CDR3 consists of 15 residues. Per the germline V gene, CDR1 is SGHKS and CDR2 is YYEKEE (reference sequence). The CDR3 DNA reads as TGTGCCAGCAGCTTGCGGACAGGGGTAGGTTCACCCCTCCACTTT. This sequence encodes CASSLRTGVGSPLHF.

The J gene is TRBJ2-1, the V gene TRBV21-1; the table's D gene call, TRBD1, was not cross checked with the DNA. TRBV21-1 is recorded as a pseudogene. The CDR3 length is 16 residues. The CDR3: CASSRSKSRNYNEQFF. CDR3 sequence (DNA): TGTGCCAGCAGCAGGTCCAAATCCCGGAACTACAATGAGCAGTTCTTC.

This sequence joins TRBV7-9 and TRBJ1-1; no firm D call. This CDR3 contains 13 residues. Trimming pared 5 bases from V and 6 bases from J, leaving 13 bases between. Germline CDR1 reads SEHNR; CDR2 reads FQNEAQ (reference sequence). The CDR3 loop is CASSPPRQPEAFF. The CDR3 nucleotides read TGTGCCAGCAGCCCCCCTAGGCAACCTGAAGCTTTCTTT. Combining the CDR3 with reference TRBV7-9 and TRBJ1-1 gives the whole variable domain DTGVSQNPRHKITKRGQNVTFRCDPISEHNRLYWYRQTLGQGPEFLTYFQNEAQLEKSRLLSDRFSAERPKGSFSTLEIQRTEQGDSAMYLCASSPPRQPEAFFGQGTRLTVV.

This chain connects TRBV29-1 to TRBJ2-7, with D tentatively TRBD2 (5 bases). The CDR3 runs 17 residues. CDR1 and CDR2 from the germline V gene are SQVTM and ANQGSEA. Trimming took off 7 bases at V and 0 bases at J, with 25 bases between the two ends. CDR3 sequence reads: CSARGFSERLSSYEQYF. CDR3 in DNA: TGCAGCGCACGAGGGTTTTCTGAGAGACTTAGCTCCTACGAGCAGTACTTC.

This clonotype was seen more than once but under ten times. This chain connects TRBV7-2 to TRBJ2-2; no clear D. Trimming removed 0 bases at V and 6 bases at J, with 5 bases between. This CDR3 spans 13 amino acids. Germline-derived CDR1 and CDR2 are SGHTA and FQGNSA. CDR3 in DNA: TGTGCCAGCAGCTTAGCCTGGCCCGGGGAGCTGTTTTTT. Residues: CASSLAWPGELFF.

In this sample, this clonotype turned up a few times. The chain has TRBV6-1 and TRBJ2-3; no definite D call. The CDR3 extends over 15 amino acids. CDR1 is MNHNS and CDR2 is SASEGT in the germline V gene. Trimming took 2 bases from V and 1 from J, leaving 10 bases between them. CDR3 loop: CASSESPTRTDTQYF. The CDR3 bases are TGTGCCAGCAGTGAATCCCCTACTCGCACAGATACGCAGTATTTT.

The rearrangement links TRBV4-3 to TRBJ2-5; 7 bases fit TRBD2. This CDR3 is built from 16 residues. Looked up from germline, CDR1 is LGHNA and CDR2 is YSLEER. The V and J ends lost 4 bases and 0 bases, in that order; junction bases with no gene match: 8. CDR3 nucleotides: TGCGCCAGCAGCCGGGGAGGGAGCGGGGACCAAGAGACCCAGTACTTC. Translated, it gives CASSRGGSGDQETQYF.

This clonotype appeared a few times. V gene TRBV6-5 combines with J gene TRBJ2-7; D may match TRBD1 or TRBD2 (5 bases each). CDR1 is MNHEY, CDR2 SVGAGI, per germline. V gave up 6 bases and J gave up 2 bases, with 11 bases separating them. The CDR3 sequence is 13 residues long. The CDR3: CASRERGPYEQYF. DNA for the CDR3: TGTGCCAGCAGAGAAAGGGGACCCTACGAGCAGTACTTC.

The J gene is TRBJ2-1, the V gene TRBV7-3; D is uncertain. V lost 4 bases and J lost 6, with 10 bases in between. Germline assignment: CDR1 SGHTA and CDR2 FQGTGA. The CDR3 has 13 amino acids. The CDR3, as DNA: TGTGCCAGCAGCTCAGGAGCTGGCAATGAGCAGTTCTTC. Protein sequence: CASSSGAGNEQFF.

This clonotype has a handful of counts. The chain employs TRBV5-1 and TRBJ2-5; D might be TRBD2 (5 bases). The CDR3 extends over 13 amino acids. V dropped 3 bases and J dropped 1 base, with 7 bases sitting between them. The V gene's germline CDR1 is SGHRS and CDR2 YFSETQ. The CDR3 coding sequence is TGCGCCAGCAGCTCCCGGGGCCAAGAGACCCAGTACTTC. Amino acid sequence: CASSSRGQETQYF.